The TCR beta chain described here comes from a study of blood T cell repertoires in COVID-19. Using immunoSEQ multiplex PCR, the repertoire was profiled, and TCRdb retains in-frame clones only, with some absent. The profile shows a few hundred thousand clones, around four fifths of them singletons. Trimming took 4 bases from V and 1 from J, leaving 10 bases between them. This CDR3 is built from 14 residues. Germline values: CDR1 MDHEN, CDR2 SYDVKM. In terms of age and location, participants ranged from roughly 18 to 90 years and lived in about 25 US areas. The chain has TRBV28 and TRBJ2-5; possibly TRBD2 for D (6 bases). Sequencing used PBMCs or T cells enriched from blood (not recorded which). The sequence came from a man aged 35 to 55 who had recovered from COVID-19. CDR3 loop: CASSWGVSQETQYF. DNA of the CDR3: TGTGCCAGCAGTTGGGGGGTTAGCCAAGAGACCCAGTACTTC. Full variable domain (rest looked up from reference TRBV28 and TRBJ2-5): DVKVTQSSRYLVKRTGEKVFLECVQDMDHENMFWYRQDPGLGLRLIYFSYDVKMKEKGDIPEGYSVSREKKERFSLILESASTNQTSMYLCASSWGVSQETQYFGPGTRLLVL.